This T cell receptor (beta chain) emerged from a study of beta chain features in type 1 diabetes. Study details: Healthy donors resembled patients in age, gender and cell yields.

Germline loops: CDR1 MNHEY, CDR2 SMNVEV (reference sequence). The CDR3 runs to 15 residues. Trimming took off 4 bases at V and 2 bases at J, with 13 bases between the two ends. Worth noting for this clone: Its target is unknown.

Study results and caveats: Among patients, naive, central memory and Treg TCRB repertoires appeared more similar than among healthy donors. TCRB CDR3s from Type 1 diabetes patients were moderately but significantly shorter in all four CD4+ subsets.

The investigators reverse transcribed all of the isolated RNA, so they sequenced expressed TCRB transcripts. Measured with immunoSEQ multiplex PCR; TCRdb has only the in-frame clones, and not every one. Found here are more than 300,000 clones, over 8.5% of them singletons; the top ten hold about 0.6%. CD4+ cells of the naive, central memory, regulatory and stem cell-like memory types were sorted via CD45RO/CCR7/CD25/CD127/CD95/CD27. What was sequenced was central memory CD4+ T cells from blood. This clonotype originated in a man aged 25-45 years with type 1 diabetes. The V gene is TRBV27, the J gene TRBJ2-3; D not certain. CDR3 bases: TGTGCCAGCAGTTCTATGAGGACGGCCACAGATACGCAGTATTTT. This encodes CASSSMRTATDTQYF.